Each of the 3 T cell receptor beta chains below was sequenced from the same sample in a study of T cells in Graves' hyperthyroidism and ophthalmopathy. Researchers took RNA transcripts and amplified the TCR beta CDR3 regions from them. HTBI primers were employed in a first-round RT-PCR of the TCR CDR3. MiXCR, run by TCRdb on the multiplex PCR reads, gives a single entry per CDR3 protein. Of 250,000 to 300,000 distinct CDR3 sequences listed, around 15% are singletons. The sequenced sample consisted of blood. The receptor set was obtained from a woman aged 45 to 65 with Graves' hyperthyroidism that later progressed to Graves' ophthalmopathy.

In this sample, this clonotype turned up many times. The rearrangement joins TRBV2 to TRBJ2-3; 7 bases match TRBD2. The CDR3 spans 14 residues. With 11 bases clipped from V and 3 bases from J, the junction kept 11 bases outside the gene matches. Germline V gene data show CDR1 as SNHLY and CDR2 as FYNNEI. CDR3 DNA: TGTGCCGGGGGGGTGGCTAGCGTGACAGATACGCAGTATTTT. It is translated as CAGGVASVTDTQYF.

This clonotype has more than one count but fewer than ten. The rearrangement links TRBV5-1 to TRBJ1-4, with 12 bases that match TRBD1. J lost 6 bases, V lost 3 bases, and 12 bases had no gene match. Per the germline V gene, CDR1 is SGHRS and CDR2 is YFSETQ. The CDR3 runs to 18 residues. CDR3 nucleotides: TGCGCCAGCAGCTCGGGAGGGACAGGGGGCCCTCGCCATGAAAAACTGTTTTTT. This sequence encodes CASSSGGTGGPRHEKLFF.

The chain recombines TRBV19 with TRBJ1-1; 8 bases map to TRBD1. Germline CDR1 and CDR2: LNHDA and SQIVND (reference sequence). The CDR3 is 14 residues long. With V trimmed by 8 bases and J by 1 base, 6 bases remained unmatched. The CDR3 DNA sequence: TGTGCCAGTGGACTCGGGACAGGGAACACTGAAGCTTTCTTT. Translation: CASGLGTGNTEAFF.